This T cell receptor (beta chain) was sequenced during a study of cytotoxic CD8 clonotypes in ibrutinib-treated CLL. This CDR3 contains 15 residues. Trimming left V 0 bases short and J 3 bases short, with 10 bases between. Germline values: CDR1 SGHRS, CDR2 YFSETQ. Repertoires were generated with immunoSEQ multiplex PCR, while TCRdb's copy carries only in-frame clones and drops some. The sample has 150,000 to 200,000 clones, 70% to 90% seen once. The sequence was collected from a human donor with chronic lymphocytic leukemia. The sample in question was PBMCs, obtained at disease progression, from a patient treated with ibrutinib. This chain links TRBV5-1 with TRBJ1-5; D might be TRBD1 (5 bases). CDR3 sequence reads: CASSLVAGDNQPQHF. CDR3 coding DNA: TGCGCCAGCAGCTTGGTGGCGGGGGACAATCAGCCCCAGCATTTT.